The rows below give T cell receptor beta chains drawn from one sample of a study of T cells after posttransplantation cyclophosphamide. The protocol was immunoSEQ multiplex PCR, while the TCRdb copy is restricted to in-frame clones and leaves out a portion. This sample carries tens of thousands of clones, around nine tenths of them seen once, and the ten largest clones take around 0.1%. The sample comprised naive CD4+ T cells sorted from blood. These receptors were obtained from a man aged 25 to 40 in good health and a related stem cell transplant donor. Each CDR3 is given with its conserved first and last residue. A D gene is named only where the DNA matches it firmly. Clone size is not always given. Where it is, it says once, few, many or a class for expanded clones.

D gene: TRBD1
J gene: TRBJ2-5
clone size: -
V gene: TRBV6-5
CDR3 DNA: TGTGCCAGCAGTTACCCTGGGACAGGGGGTGAGACCCAGTACTTC
CDR3 protein: CASSYPGTGGETQYF

D gene: TRBD1
J gene: TRBJ2-7
clone size: -
V gene: TRBV4-1
CDR3 DNA: TGCGCCAGCAGCCAAGTCCGGGACAGGGGCGATGGCTCCTACGAGCAGTACTTC
CDR3 protein: CASSQVRDRGDGSYEQYF

D gene: -
J gene: TRBJ1-1
clone size: -
V gene: TRBV2
CDR3 DNA: TGTGCCAGCAGTCGCGACTGGGACACTGAAGCTTTCTTT
CDR3 protein: CASSRDWDTEAFF

D gene: TRBD1
J gene: TRBJ1-4
clone size: -
V gene: TRBV7-9
CDR3 DNA: TGTGCCAGCAGCTTAGGGTCGTTGAGGGGGCGAGGGACTAATGAAAAACTGTTTTTT
CDR3 protein: CASSLGSLRGRGTNEKLFF

D gene: -
J gene: TRBJ2-1
clone size: -
V gene: TRBV5-1
CDR3 DNA: TGCGCCAGCAGCCCCACGAGGGGGTACAATGAGCAGTTCTTC
CDR3 protein: CASSPTRGYNEQFF

D gene: -
J gene: TRBJ1-3
clone size: once
V gene: TRBV5-1
CDR3 DNA: TGCGCCAGCAGCTTGGTACAGGGCTCTGGAAACACCATATATTTT
CDR3 protein: CASSLVQGSGNTIYF

D gene: -
J gene: TRBJ1-1
clone size: -
V gene: TRBV7-2
CDR3 DNA: TGTGCCAGCAGGAAACCGGTCGGGACTGAAGCTTTCTTT
CDR3 protein: CASRKPVGTEAFF

D gene: -
J gene: TRBJ1-2
clone size: -
V gene: TRBV7-2
CDR3 DNA: TGTGCCAGCAGCCTAACCCGGGGGAACTATGGCTACACCTTC
CDR3 protein: CASSLTRGNYGYTF

D gene: -
J gene: TRBJ2-7
clone size: -
V gene: TRBV5-1
CDR3 DNA: TGCGCCAGCAGACAAGACAGTTTTTCCTACGAGCAGTACTTC
CDR3 protein: CASRQDSFSYEQYF

D gene: TRBD1
J gene: TRBJ2-1
clone size: -
V gene: TRBV5-1
CDR3 DNA: TGCGCCAGCAGCTTGGGGGACAGGGGGGGTGCGTTCTTC
CDR3 protein: CASSLGDRGGAFF

D gene: -
J gene: TRBJ1-2
clone size: -
V gene: TRBV19
CDR3 DNA: TGTGCCGCCTCCGGCTATGGCTACACCTTC
CDR3 protein: CAASGYGYTF

D gene: -
J gene: TRBJ1-2
clone size: -
V gene: TRBV7-2
CDR3 DNA: TGTGCCAGCAGCTTAGAATCGTATCTCGGCTACACCTTC
CDR3 protein: CASSLESYLGYTF